One T cell receptor beta chain is described in this entry. This sample is part of a study of cytomegalovirus exposure and HLA in healthy donors. The PCR used 60 Vbeta and 13 Jbeta primers. The protocol was immunoSEQ multiplex PCR, while the TCRdb copy is restricted to in-frame clones and leaves out a portion. The sample has some 84,000 clones, 55% to 65% seen once. The sequence was collected from a woman aged 40 to 50 in good health and CMV-seropositive. Sequenced: PBMCs.

The CDR3 region has the DNA TGTGCCAGCAGTCCCGGACAGGGTATACATGGCTACACCTTC. It is translated as CASSPGQGIHGYTF. This sequence joins TRBV6-5 and TRBJ1-2, with 8 bases identical to TRBD1. J gave up 6 bases and V 5 bases, and 8 bases lay outside the gene matches. There are 14 residues in the CDR3. Per the germline V gene, CDR1 is MNHEY and CDR2 is SVGAGI.